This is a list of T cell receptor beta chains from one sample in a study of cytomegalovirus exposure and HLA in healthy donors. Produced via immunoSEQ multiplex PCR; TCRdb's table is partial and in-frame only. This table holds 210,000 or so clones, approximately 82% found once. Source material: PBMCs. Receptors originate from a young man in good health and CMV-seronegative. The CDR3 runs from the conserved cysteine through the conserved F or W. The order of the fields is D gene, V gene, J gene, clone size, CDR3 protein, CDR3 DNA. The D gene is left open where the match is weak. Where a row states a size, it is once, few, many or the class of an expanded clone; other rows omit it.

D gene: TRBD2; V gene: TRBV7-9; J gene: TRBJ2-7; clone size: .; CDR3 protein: CSSSRTSGSRAYEQYF; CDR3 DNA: TGTTCCAGCAGCAGGACTAGCGGGAGTAGGGCCTACGAGCAGTACTTC
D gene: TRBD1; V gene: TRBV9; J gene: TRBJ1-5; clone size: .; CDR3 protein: CASSGEGGPFSNQPQHF; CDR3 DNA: TGTGCCAGCAGCGGTGAAGGGGGCCCCTTTTCAAATCAGCCCCAGCATTTT
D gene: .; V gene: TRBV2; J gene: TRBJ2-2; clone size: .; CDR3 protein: CASKGETGELFF; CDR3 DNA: TGTGCCAGCAAGGGGGAAACCGGGGAGCTGTTTTTT
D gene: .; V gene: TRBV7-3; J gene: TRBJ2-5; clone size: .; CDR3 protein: CASSRAGGAGVETQYF; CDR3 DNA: TGTGCCAGCAGCCGAGCAGGGGGAGCGGGAGTAGAGACCCAGTACTTC
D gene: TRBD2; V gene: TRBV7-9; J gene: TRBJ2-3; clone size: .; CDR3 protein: CASSYWASGTVRPVDTQYF; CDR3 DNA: TGTGCCAGCAGCTATTGGGCTAGCGGGACCGTCCGCCCCGTTGATACGCAGTATTTT
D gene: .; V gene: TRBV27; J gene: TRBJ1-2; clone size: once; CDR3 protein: CASSLGPLEGYTF; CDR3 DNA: TGTGCCAGCAGTTTAGGGCCGCTGGAAGGCTACACCTTC
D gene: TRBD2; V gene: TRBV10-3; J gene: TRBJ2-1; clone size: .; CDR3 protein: CAISPQLAGDNEQFF; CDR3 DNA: TGTGCCATCAGCCCCCAACTAGCGGGAGACAATGAGCAGTTCTTC
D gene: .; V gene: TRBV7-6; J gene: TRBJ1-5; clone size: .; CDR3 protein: CASSKAGNQPQHF; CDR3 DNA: TGTGCCAGCAGCAAAGCGGGGAATCAGCCCCAGCATTTT
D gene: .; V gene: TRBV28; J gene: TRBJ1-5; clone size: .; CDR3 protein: CASSLDSFNQPQHF; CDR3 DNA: TGTGCCAGCAGTTTAGACAGCTTCAATCAGCCCCAGCATTTT
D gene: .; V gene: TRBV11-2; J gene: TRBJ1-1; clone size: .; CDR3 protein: CASSLARVGAFF; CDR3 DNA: TGTGCCAGCAGCTTAGCCAGGGTGGGAGCTTTCTTT
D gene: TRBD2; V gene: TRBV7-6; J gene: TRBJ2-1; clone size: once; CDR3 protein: CASSPSGGGTSGIYEQFF; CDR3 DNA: TGTGCCAGCAGCCCCAGCGGAGGTGGGACTAGCGGGATCTATGAGCAGTTCTTC
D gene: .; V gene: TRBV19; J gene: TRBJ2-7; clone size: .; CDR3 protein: CASSPREYEQYF; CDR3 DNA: TGTGCCAGTAGTCCACGGGAATACGAGCAGTACTTC
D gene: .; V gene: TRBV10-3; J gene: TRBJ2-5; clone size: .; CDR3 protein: CAISERETQYF; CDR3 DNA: TGTGCCATCAGTGAGCGTGAGACCCAGTACTTC
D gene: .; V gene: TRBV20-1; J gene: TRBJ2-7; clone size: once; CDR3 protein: CSAIRGGEQYF; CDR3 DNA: TGCAGTGCTATCCGAGGGGGCGAGCAGTACTTC
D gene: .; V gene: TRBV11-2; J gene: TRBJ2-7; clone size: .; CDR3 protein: CASSLGRTSYEQYF; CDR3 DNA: TGTGCCAGCAGCCTCGGACGGACTTCCTACGAGCAGTACTTC
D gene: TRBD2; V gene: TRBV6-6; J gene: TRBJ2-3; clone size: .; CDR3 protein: CASRPTSGSTDTQYF; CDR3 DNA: TGTGCCAGCAGACCAACTAGCGGCAGTACAGATACGCAGTATTTT
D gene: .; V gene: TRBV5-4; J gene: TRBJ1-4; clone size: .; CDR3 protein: CASSLGGARGFEKLFF; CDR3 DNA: TGTGCCAGCAGCTTAGGAGGGGCTCGAGGTTTTGAAAAACTGTTTTTT
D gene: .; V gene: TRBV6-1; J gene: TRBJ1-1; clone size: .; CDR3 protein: CASSLRGGHTEAFF; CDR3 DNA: TGTGCCAGCAGTTTGCGGGGAGGACACACTGAAGCTTTCTTT
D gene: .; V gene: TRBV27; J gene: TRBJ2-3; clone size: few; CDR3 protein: CASSLSRSHTDTQYF; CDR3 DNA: TGTGCCAGCAGTTTATCAAGGAGCCACACAGATACGCAGTATTTT
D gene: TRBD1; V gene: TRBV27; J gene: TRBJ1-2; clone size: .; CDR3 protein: CASIPAWGQNYGYTF; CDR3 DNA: TGTGCCAGCATTCCCGCGTGGGGACAGAACTATGGCTACACCTTC
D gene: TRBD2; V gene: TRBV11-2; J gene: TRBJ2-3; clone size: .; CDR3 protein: CASSWSGSPTDTQYF; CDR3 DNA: TGTGCCAGCAGCTGGAGCGGGAGTCCCACAGATACGCAGTATTTT
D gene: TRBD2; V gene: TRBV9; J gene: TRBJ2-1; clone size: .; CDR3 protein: CASSTGLALMDEQFF; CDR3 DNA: TGTGCCAGCAGCACGGGACTAGCCCTTATGGATGAGCAGTTCTTC
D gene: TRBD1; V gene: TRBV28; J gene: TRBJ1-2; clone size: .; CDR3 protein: CASSSGTVEGGYTF; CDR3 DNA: TGTGCCAGCAGCTCCGGGACAGTGGAGGGTGGCTACACCTTC
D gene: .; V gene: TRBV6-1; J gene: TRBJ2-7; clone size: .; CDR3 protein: CASIITSWAREQYF; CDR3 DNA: TGTGCCAGCATCATCACCTCTTGGGCACGGGAGCAGTACTTC
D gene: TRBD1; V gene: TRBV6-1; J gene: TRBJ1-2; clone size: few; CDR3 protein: CASLGQGSGYTF; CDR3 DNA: TGTGCCAGCCTGGGACAGGGATCCGGCTACACCTTC
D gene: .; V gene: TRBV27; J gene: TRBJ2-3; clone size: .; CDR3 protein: CASSASPGVDTQYF; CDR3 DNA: TGTGCCAGCAGTGCCAGTCCAGGGGTAGATACGCAGTATTTT
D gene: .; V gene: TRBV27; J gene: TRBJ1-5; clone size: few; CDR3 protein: CASTAGWDQPQHF; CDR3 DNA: TGTGCCAGCACCGCCGGGTGGGATCAGCCCCAGCATTTT
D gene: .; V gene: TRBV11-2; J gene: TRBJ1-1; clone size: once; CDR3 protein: CASSWTAGSNTEAFF; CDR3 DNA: TGTGCCAGCAGCTGGACGGCAGGGTCAAACACTGAAGCTTTCTTT
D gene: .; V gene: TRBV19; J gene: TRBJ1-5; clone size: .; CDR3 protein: CASSTDGGNQPQHF; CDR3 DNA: TGTGCCAGTAGTACGGACGGGGGGAATCAGCCCCAGCATTTT
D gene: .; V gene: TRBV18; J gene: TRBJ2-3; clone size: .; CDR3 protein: CASSPRGDLRTDTQYF; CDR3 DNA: TGTGCCAGCTCACCACGGGGGGACCTGCGCACAGATACGCAGTATTTT
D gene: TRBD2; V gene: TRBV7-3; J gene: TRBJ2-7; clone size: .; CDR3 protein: CASSLSSGSQYEQYF; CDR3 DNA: TGTGCCAGCAGCTTAAGTAGCGGGAGTCAGTACGAGCAGTACTTC
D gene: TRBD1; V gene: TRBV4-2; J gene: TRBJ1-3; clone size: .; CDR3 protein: CASSQLSTGGVFGNTIYF; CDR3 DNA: TGTGCCAGCAGCCAACTATCGACAGGGGGTGTATTTGGAAACACCATATATTTT
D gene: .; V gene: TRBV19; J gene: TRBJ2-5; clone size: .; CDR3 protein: CASSDYIGRETQYF; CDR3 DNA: TGTGCCAGTAGCGACTACATTGGCAGAGAGACCCAGTACTTC
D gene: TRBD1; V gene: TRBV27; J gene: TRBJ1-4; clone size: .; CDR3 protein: CASSPPGQTNEKLFF; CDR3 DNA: TGTGCCAGCAGTCCACCGGGACAGACTAATGAAAAACTGTTTTTT
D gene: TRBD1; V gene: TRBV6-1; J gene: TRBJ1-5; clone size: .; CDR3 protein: CASRSTGSGQPQHF; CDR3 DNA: TGTGCCAGCAGATCGACAGGGTCAGGACAGCCCCAGCATTTT
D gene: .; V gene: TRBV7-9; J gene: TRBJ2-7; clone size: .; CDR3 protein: CASSAPGSHSYEQYF; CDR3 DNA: TGTGCCAGCAGCGCTCCTGGGAGTCACTCCTACGAGCAGTACTTC
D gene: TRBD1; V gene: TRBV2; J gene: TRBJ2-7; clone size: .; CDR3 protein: CASRLDRDEQYF; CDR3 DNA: TGTGCCAGCAGATTGGACAGGGACGAGCAGTACTTC
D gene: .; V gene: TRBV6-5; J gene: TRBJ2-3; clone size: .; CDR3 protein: CASSFGSKVDTQYF; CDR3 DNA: TGTGCCAGCAGTTTCGGGAGTAAGGTAGATACGCAGTATTTT
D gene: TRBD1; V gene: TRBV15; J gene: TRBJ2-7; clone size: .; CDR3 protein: CATSARQGGYEQYF; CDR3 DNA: TGTGCCACCAGCGCACGACAGGGGGGGTACGAGCAGTACTTC
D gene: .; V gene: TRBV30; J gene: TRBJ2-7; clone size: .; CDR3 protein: CAWSVRGGQYF; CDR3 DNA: TGTGCCTGGAGTGTAAGGGGCGGGCAGTACTTC
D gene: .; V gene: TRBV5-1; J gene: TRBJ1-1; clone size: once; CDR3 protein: CASSYVPGATEAFF; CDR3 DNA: TGCGCCAGCAGCTACGTCCCAGGCGCCACTGAAGCTTTCTTT
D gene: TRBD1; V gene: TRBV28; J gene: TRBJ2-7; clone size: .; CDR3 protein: CASSSSWPGQILYEQYF; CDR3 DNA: TGTGCCAGCAGCTCTTCATGGCCGGGACAGATTCTTTACGAGCAGTACTTC
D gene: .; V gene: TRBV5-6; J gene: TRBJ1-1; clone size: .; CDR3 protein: CASSLGTLNTEAFF; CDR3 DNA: TGTGCCAGCAGCTTGGGGACACTGAACACTGAAGCTTTCTTT
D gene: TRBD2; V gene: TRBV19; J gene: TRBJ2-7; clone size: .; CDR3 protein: CASSTRTSGSPYEQYF; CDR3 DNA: TGTGCCAGTAGTACCCGGACTAGCGGGTCACCCTACGAGCAGTACTTC
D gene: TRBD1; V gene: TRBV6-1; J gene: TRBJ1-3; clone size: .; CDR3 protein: CASNTFDRGGNTIYF; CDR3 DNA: TGTGCCAGCAACACTTTTGACAGGGGTGGAAACACCATATATTTT
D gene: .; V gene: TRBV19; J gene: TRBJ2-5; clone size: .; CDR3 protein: CASSIEHRLARRETQYF; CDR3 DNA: TGTGCCAGTAGTATTGAGCACAGGCTCGCCCGGAGAGAGACCCAGTACTTC
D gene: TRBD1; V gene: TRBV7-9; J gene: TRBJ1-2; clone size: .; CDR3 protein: CASSPQGYYGYTF; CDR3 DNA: TGTGCCAGCAGCCCACAGGGGTACTATGGCTACACCTTC
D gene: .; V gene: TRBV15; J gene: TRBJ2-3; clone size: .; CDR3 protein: CATSRDGNTQYF; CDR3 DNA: TGTGCCACCAGCAGAGACGGGAATACGCAGTATTTT
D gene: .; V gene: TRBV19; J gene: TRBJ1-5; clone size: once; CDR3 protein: CASSIDRVWGEDSNQPQHF; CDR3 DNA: TGTGCCAGTAGTATAGATCGGGTCTGGGGGGAGGATAGCAATCAGCCCCAGCATTTT
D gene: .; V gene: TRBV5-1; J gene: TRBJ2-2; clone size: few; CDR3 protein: CASSLAAGIVRNTGELFF; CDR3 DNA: TGCGCCAGCAGCTTGGCGGCCGGGATCGTCCGGAACACCGGGGAGCTGTTTTTT
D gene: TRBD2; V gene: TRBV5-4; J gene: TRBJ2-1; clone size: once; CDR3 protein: CASSLRLAAYNEQFF; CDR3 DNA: TGTGCCAGCAGCTTGAGACTAGCGGCTTACAATGAGCAGTTCTTC
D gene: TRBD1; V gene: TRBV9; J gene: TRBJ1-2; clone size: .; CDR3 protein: CASSLQGLGNYGYTF; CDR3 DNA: TGTGCCAGCAGCCTACAGGGGTTAGGCAACTATGGCTACACCTTC
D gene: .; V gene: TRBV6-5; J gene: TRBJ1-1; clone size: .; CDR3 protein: CASSYSRVPNTEAFF; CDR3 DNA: TGTGCCAGCAGTTACTCGAGGGTTCCGAACACTGAAGCTTTCTTT
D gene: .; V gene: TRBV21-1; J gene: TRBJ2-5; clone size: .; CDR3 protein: CASSKERKLAGEETQYF; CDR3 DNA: TGTGCCAGCAGCAAAGAGAGGAAACTAGCGGGAGAAGAGACCCAGTACTTC
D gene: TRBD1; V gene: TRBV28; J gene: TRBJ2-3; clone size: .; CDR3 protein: CASNRRTGGTDTQYF; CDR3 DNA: TGTGCCAGCAACCGCAGGACAGGGGGCACAGATACGCAGTATTTT
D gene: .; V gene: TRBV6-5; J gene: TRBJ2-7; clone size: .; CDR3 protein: CASSYQPAPPYEQYF; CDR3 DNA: TGTGCCAGCAGTTACCAGCCAGCGCCCCCCTACGAGCAGTACTTC
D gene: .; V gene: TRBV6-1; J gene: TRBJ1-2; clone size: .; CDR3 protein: CASSEWGRSSNYGYTF; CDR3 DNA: TGTGCCAGCAGTGAATGGGGCAGAAGCAGTAACTATGGCTACACCTTC